Below are 12 T cell receptor beta chains sequenced from a single sample in a study of regulatory T cells. The primer mix had 52 TRBV and 13 TRBJ primers. Some clones are missing from TCRdb's copy, which holds only in-frame ones; the method was immunoSEQ multiplex PCR. The sample lists about 18,000 clones; more than 85% were seen once. Material: CD8+ T cells sorted from blood. The receptors derive from a person under 35 with CD3G deficiency.

The sample holds one count of this clone. The gene calls are TRBV19 and TRBJ1-2; TRBD1 aligns across 12 bases. Germline CDR1 reads LNHDA; CDR2 reads SQIVND (reference sequence). This CDR3 comprises 16 residues. V lost 5 bases, J lost 4 bases, and 8 bases stayed unmatched. CDR3 loop: CASSLLRDRGPYGYTF. The CDR3 nucleotides are TGTGCCAGTAGTCTTCTCCGGGACAGGGGGCCCTATGGCTACACCTTC.

Worth noting for this clone: The junction does not match germline at one end; this may be a read error. The V gene is TRBV27, the J gene TRBJ1-2, with D perhaps matching TRBD1 (5 bases). CDR3 size: 11 residues. Germline V gene sequence: CDR1 MNHEY, CDR2 SMNVEV (reference sequence). DNA of the CDR3: TGTGCCAGCAGTTTTGCCGGGACGTGCTTCTTC. Its translation: CASSFAGTCFF.

The chain has TRBV29-1 and TRBJ2-4; D ambiguous. Deletions cut 0 bases from V and 4 bases from J, with 10 bases between. The germline V gene encodes CDR1 SQVTM and CDR2 ANQGSEA. The CDR3 consists of 14 residues. CDR3 in amino acids: CSVEDRDEKNIQYF. As DNA, the CDR3 is TGCAGCGTTGAAGATCGCGATGAGAAAAACATTCAGTACTTC. Full variable domain (rest looked up from reference TRBV29-1 and TRBJ2-4): SAVISQKPSRDICQRGTSLTIQCQVDSQVTMMFWYRQQPGQSLTLIATANQGSEATYESGFVIDKFPISRPNLTFSTLTVSNMSPEDSSIYLCSVEDRDEKNIQYFGAGTRLSVL.

The V and J genes are TRBV9 and TRBJ2-5, with D maybe TRBD2 (6 bases). Germline V CDR1 and CDR2: SGDLS, YYNGEE. V lost 0 bases, J lost 2 bases, and 11 bases lay in between. The length of the CDR3 is 15 residues. CDR3 DNA sequence: TGTGCCAGCAGCGTAGCTGGGAGGCAGCAAGAGACCCAGTACTTC. Translated, it gives CASSVAGRQQETQYF.

The chain couples TRBV7-9 to TRBJ2-3; TRBD2 matches 7 bases. The CDR3 extends over 12 amino acids. Germline V CDR1 and CDR2: SEHNR, FQNEAQ (reference sequence). V dropped 4 bases and J dropped 10; count of bases not matched to a gene: 5. CDR3: CASSWGRDPQYF. CDR3 DNA sequence: TGTGCCAGCAGCTGGGGGAGGGATCCGCAGTATTTT.

The chain links TRBV5-1 to TRBJ2-1; 9 positions agree with TRBD2. The CDR3 length is 15 residues. Germline lookup yields CDR1 SGHRS and CDR2 YFSETQ. The ends lost 5 bases at V and 10 bases at J; junction bases unmatched: 13. The CDR3 DNA follows: TGCGCCAGCAGGGTCGCGGCGGGAGGGATGGACGAGCAGTTCTTC. Residues: CASRVAAGGMDEQFF.

This chain links TRBV28 with TRBJ2-7, with 7 bases aligning to TRBD1. CDR3 length: 16 residues. From germline, CDR1 is MDHEN and CDR2 SYDVKM. V shed 2 bases and J 3 bases; nucleotides not matched to a gene: 10. CDR3 loop: CASSLMGKQGHYEQYF. The CDR3 coding sequence is TGTGCCAGCAGTTTAATGGGAAAACAGGGGCACTACGAGCAGTACTTC.

This chain connects TRBV5-1 to TRBJ2-7; 7 bases align to TRBD2. The V gene end was trimmed by 4 bases and the J gene end by 2 bases; junction bases not matched to a gene: 6. There are 14 residues in the CDR3. Germline values: CDR1 SGHRS, CDR2 YFSETQ. As DNA, the CDR3 is TGCGCCAGCAGCCCCGGGACTACCCCCTACGAGCAGTACTTC. Protein sequence: CASSPGTTPYEQYF.

V usage is TRBV9 and J usage is TRBJ2-7, with no clear D. The CDR3 sequence is 13 residues long. V lost 0 bases to trimming and J lost 3 bases, with 7 bases between them. The germline CDR1 and CDR2 sequences are SGDLS and YYNGEE. The CDR3 loop is CASSVATGYEQYF. For the CDR3, the DNA is TGTGCCAGCAGCGTAGCTACGGGCTACGAGCAGTACTTC.

The CDR3 nucleotides are TGTGCCAGCAGCCTATCGGGGTCCGATGAGCAGTTCTTC. It yields the protein CASSLSGSDEQFF. The gene calls are TRBV6-1 and TRBJ2-1, with a tentative D call TRBD2 (5 bases). V was shortened by 6 bases and J by 8 bases, with 14 bases between the two germline ends. The CDR3 loop spans 13 amino acids. Germline CDR1 is MNHNS and CDR2 is SASEGT.

The chain couples TRBV7-9 to TRBJ2-5; D is perhaps TRBD2 (6 bases). CDR1 is SEHNR, CDR2 FQNEAQ, per germline (reference sequence). V was pared by 3 bases and J by 5 bases, with 13 bases between. CDR3 length: 14 residues. CDR3 in DNA: TGTGCCAGCAGCTTGGTCGGGGGACGGGAGACCCAGTACTTC. Translation gives CASSLVGGRETQYF. Drawing the rest from reference TRBV7-9 and TRBJ2-5, the complete variable domain is DTGVSQNPRHKITKRGQNVTFRCDPISEHNRLYWYRQTLGQGPEFLTYFQNEAQLEKSRLLSDRFSAERPKGSFSTLEIQRTEQGDSAMYLCASSLVGGRETQYFGPGTRLLVL.

The genes are TRBV12-2 and TRBJ2-1; the table's D call, TRBD1, has no DNA check behind it. TRBV12-2 is termed a pseudogene. This CDR3 spans 13 amino acids. CDR3 DNA: TGTGCAGTCAAGGCAGGCTCCTACAATGAGCAGTTCTTC. Protein sequence: CAVKAGSYNEQFF.